What follows are 25 T cell receptor beta chains derived from one specimen sequenced in a study of T cell changes during pregnancy in multiple sclerosis. The assay was immunoSEQ multiplex PCR, and TCRdb's table has in-frame clones only and misses some. The sample yields under 50,000 clones, roughly 90% seen once. The specimen comprised CD8+ T cells from peripheral blood mononuclear cells, sampled in the first trimester of pregnancy. These receptors were obtained from a female donor with multiple sclerosis, enrolled in a pregnancy study.

V and J are TRBV7-9 and TRBJ1-1; D is undetermined. Trimming cost V 2 bases and J 0 bases, with 13 bases left between them. From germline, CDR1 is SEHNR and CDR2 FQNEAQ (reference sequence). The CDR3 length is 16 residues. The DNA for the CDR3 is TGTGCCAGCAGCTTAAAGCTAGGGAGGATGAACACTGAAGCTTTCTTT. Protein product: CASSLKLGRMNTEAFF. The full variable domain, its missing parts supplied by reference TRBV7-9 and TRBJ1-1, is DTGVSQNPRHKITKRGQNVTFRCDPISEHNRLYWYRQTLGQGPEFLTYFQNEAQLEKSRLLSDRFSAERPKGSFSTLEIQRTEQGDSAMYLCASSLKLGRMNTEAFFGQGTRLTVV.

The V and J genes are TRBV18 and TRBJ2-1, with 8 bases that match TRBD1. There are 15 residues in the CDR3. V was pared by 3 bases and J by 4 bases, with 5 bases of the junction left unmatched. Germline V lookup: CDR1 KGHSH, CDR2 LQKENI. This CDR3 reads CASSPGQGTYNEQFF. For the CDR3, the DNA is TGTGCCAGCTCACCTGGACAGGGAACTTACAATGAGCAGTTCTTC.

This clone is medium-sized. The chain is built from TRBV6-4 and TRBJ2-3; 8 nucleotides line up with TRBD2. With V trimmed by 3 bases and J by 2 bases, 4 bases remained unmatched. The CDR3 length is 15 residues. Germline assignment: CDR1 MRHNA and CDR2 SNTAGT. DNA of the CDR3: TGTGCCAGCAGTGAGGGCGGGGGGCCCACAGATACGCAGTATTTT. Amino acids: CASSEGGGPTDTQYF.

The chain links TRBV4-1 to TRBJ1-2; tentatively, D is TRBD1 (6 bases). V gave up 2 bases and J gave up 4 bases, with 11 bases separating them. This CDR3 contains 14 residues. Germline-derived CDR1 and CDR2 are MGHRA and YSYEKL. CDR3 bases: TGCGCCAGCAGCCAACCAGGGGCTACCTATGGCTACACCTTC. Protein: CASSQPGATYGYTF.

V is TRBV7-9 and J is TRBJ1-1, with TRBD1 matching 10 bases. The germline V gene encodes CDR1 SEHNR and CDR2 FQNEAQ (reference sequence). The CDR3 runs to 14 residues. Losses at the gene ends were 4 bases for V and 1 base for J; bases not matched to a gene: 0. DNA of the CDR3: TGTGCCAGCAGCTGGACAGGGGGGAACACTGAAGCTTTCTTT. Translated, it gives CASSWTGGNTEAFF.

Within the sample, this clone is medium-sized. This sequence joins TRBV9 and TRBJ1-2; D is possibly TRBD1 (5 bases). Germline CDR1 SGDLS, CDR2 YYNGEE. Trimming took 0 bases from V and 5 from J, leaving 11 bases between them. The CDR3 extends over 14 amino acids. CDR3 bases: TGTGCCAGCAGCGTAGCGGGGGACCATTATGGCTACACCTTC. Its protein product is CASSVAGDHYGYTF. Based on the CDR3 plus reference TRBV9 and TRBJ1-2, the full variable domain is DSGVTQTPKHLITATGQRVTLRCSPRSGDLSVYWYQQSLDQGLQFLIQYYNGEERAKGNILERFSAQQFPDLHSELNLSSLELGDSALYFCASSVAGDHYGYTFGSGTRLTVV.

The gene calls are TRBV27 and TRBJ1-1; 10 bases map to TRBD1. J lost 2 bases, V lost 5 bases, and 5 bases had no gene match. This CDR3 region has 15 residues. CDR1 MNHEY and CDR2 SMNVEV come from the germline V gene (reference sequence). CDR3 in DNA: TGTGCCAGCAGTCCCCGGGACAGGGGAAACACTGAAGCTTTCTTT. It translates to CASSPRDRGNTEAFF.

V usage is TRBV4-3 and J usage is TRBJ1-1; unclear D gene. Germline V gene sequence: CDR1 LGHNA, CDR2 YSLEER. V lost 1 base and J 1 base, leaving 7 bases between the germline ends. The CDR3 contains 14 residues. This CDR3 is CASSQVMRNTEAFF. As DNA, the CDR3 is TGCGCCAGCAGCCAAGTGATGAGGAACACTGAAGCTTTCTTT.

V usage is TRBV9 and J usage is TRBJ1-6, with TRBD1 identical over 7 bases. V was pared by 0 bases and J by 10 bases, with 16 bases of the junction left unmatched. The V gene's germline CDR1 is SGDLS and CDR2 YYNGEE. The CDR3 is made up of 18 amino acids. For the CDR3, the DNA is TGTGCCAGCAGCGTAGCTAGAACCCTCGGACAGGCGGGGTCACCCCTCCACTTT. It codes for CASSVARTLGQAGSPLHF.

CDR3 region: CASSFETGNEKLFF. CDR3 in DNA: TGTGCCAGCAGCTTTGAGACAGGGAATGAAAAACTGTTTTTT. The chain has TRBV11-1 and TRBJ1-4; 7 bases agree with TRBD1. This CDR3 has 14 amino acids. V trimming: 3 bases; J trimming: 5 bases; junction bases outside the gene matches: 3. Germline loops: CDR1 SGHAT, CDR2 FQDESV (reference sequence). Drawing the rest from reference TRBV11-1 and TRBJ1-4, the complete variable domain is EAEVAQSPRYKITEKSQAVAFWCDPISGHATLYWYRQILGQGPELLVQFQDESVVDDSQLPKDRFSAERLKGVDSTLKIQPAELGDSAMYLCASSFETGNEKLFFGSGTQLSVL.

This chain joins TRBV4-2 and TRBJ2-7; TRBD2 matches at 9 bases. CDR1 is LGHNA and CDR2 is YNFKEQ in the germline V gene. The V segment lost 4 bases and the J segment 2 bases; nucleotides outside the gene matches: 6. The CDR3 has 15 residues. CDR3 DNA: TGTGCCAGCAGCCCAGGAGCGGGGGGTACCTACGAGCAGTACTTC. Translating it yields CASSPGAGGTYEQYF.

The CDR3 spells CASSEQTGVVIEKLFF. CDR3 in DNA: TGTGCCAGCAGCGAACAAACCGGGGTCGTAATTGAAAAACTGTTTTTT. The gene calls are TRBV11-1 and TRBJ1-4; unclear D gene. CDR1 and CDR2 from the germline V gene are SGHAT and FQDESV (reference sequence). V was trimmed by 5 bases and J by 7 bases, leaving 20 bases between them. This CDR3 has 16 residues.

This clone came up once. This chain connects TRBV6-5 to TRBJ1-1; D perhaps matches TRBD1 (6 bases). CDR3 length: 15 amino acids. The germline V gene encodes CDR1 MNHEY and CDR2 SVGAGI. V gave up 7 bases and J gave up 4 bases, with 19 bases separating them. CDR3 loop: CASILTTYRATEAFF. The CDR3 DNA is TGTGCCAGCATCCTAACTACGTACAGGGCCACTGAAGCTTTCTTT.

Only one count was recorded for this clone. The chain employs TRBV27 and TRBJ1-5; 7 nucleotides align to TRBD1. CDR3 length: 13 amino acids. Trimming took 7 bases from V and 2 from J; bases not matched to a gene: 2. Germline CDR1 MNHEY, CDR2 SMNVEV (reference sequence). The CDR3: CASTGGGNQPQHF. CDR3 nucleotide sequence: TGTGCCAGCACAGGGGGTGGCAATCAGCCCCAGCATTTT.

The CDR3 coding sequence is TGTGCCAGCAGCGGTGGAGATAGCGGGGGGGCCATGTTCACCGGGGAGCTGTTTTTT. This codes for CASSGGDSGGAMFTGELFF. The chain carries TRBV5-4 and TRBJ2-2, with 11 bases lining up with TRBD2. The length of the CDR3 is 19 residues. Per germline, CDR1 SGHNT and CDR2 YYREEE (reference sequence). V was clipped by 4 bases and J by 4 bases; unmatched bases: 15.

This sequence joins TRBV7-9 and TRBJ1-4; D perhaps matches TRBD1 (6 bases). This CDR3 spans 15 amino acids. Germline V gene data show CDR1 as SEHNR and CDR2 as FQNEAQ (reference sequence). Trimming stripped 5 bases from V and 2 bases from J, with 12 bases between. The CDR3 loop reads CASSAGRGTNEKLFF. The CDR3 DNA follows: TGTGCCAGCAGCGCCGGAAGGGGGACTAATGAAAAACTGTTTTTT. The variable domain in full, completed from reference TRBV7-9 and TRBJ1-4, reads DTGVSQNPRHKITKRGQNVTFRCDPISEHNRLYWYRQTLGQGPEFLTYFQNEAQLEKSRLLSDRFSAERPKGSFSTLEIQRTEQGDSAMYLCASSAGRGTNEKLFFGSGTQLSVL.

This clone was counted many times. This chain connects TRBV6-4 to TRBJ2-3; D is unclear. V was shortened by 2 bases and J by 0 bases, with 3 bases between the two germline ends. The germline V gene has CDR1 MRHNA and CDR2 SNTAGT. The CDR3 spans 13 residues. Here the CDR3 DNA reads TGTGCCAGCAGTGACACTAGCACAGATACGCAGTATTTT. It is translated as CASSDTSTDTQYF.

The V gene is TRBV13, the J gene TRBJ1-2; the D gene is possibly TRBD1 (6 bases). The CDR3 contains 14 residues. From germline, CDR1 is PRHDT and CDR2 FYEKMQ (reference sequence). Trimming left V 3 bases short and J 2 bases short, with 10 bases between. The CDR3, as DNA: TGTGCCAGCAGCTTGGGTACAGGGAACTATGGCTACACCTTC. This gives the protein CASSLGTGNYGYTF. Full variable domain (rest looked up from reference TRBV13 and TRBJ1-2): AAGVIQSPRHLIKEKRETATLKCYPIPRHDTVYWYQQGPGQDPQFLISFYEKMQSDKGSIPDRFSAQQFSDYHSELNMSSLELGDSALYFCASSLGTGNYGYTFGSGTRLTVV.

This clone is medium-sized by share. This chain's CDR3 is CASSVAGGIGGELFF. The CDR3 region has the DNA TGTGCCAGCAGCGTAGCGGGGGGGATCGGCGGGGAGCTGTTTTTT. The gene calls are TRBV9 and TRBJ2-2; TRBD2 matches at 8 bases. With 0 bases clipped from V and 7 bases from J, the junction kept 5 bases outside the gene matches. Germline loops: CDR1 SGDLS, CDR2 YYNGEE. The CDR3 contains 15 residues. Looking up the rest from reference TRBV9 and TRBJ2-2 gives the full variable domain: DSGVTQTPKHLITATGQRVTLRCSPRSGDLSVYWYQQSLDQGLQFLIQYYNGEERAKGNILERFSAQQFPDLHSELNLSSLELGDSALYFCASSVAGGIGGELFFGEGSRLTVL.

By sample share, this clone is medium-sized. CDR3 loop: CASSAAGGQGDTQYF. CDR3 coding DNA: TGTGCCAGCAGTGCCGCGGGGGGGCAGGGAGATACGCAGTATTTT. V is TRBV6-4 and J is TRBJ2-3; 9 positions match TRBD2. The CDR3 extends over 15 amino acids. Unmatched junction bases numbered 7, after V lost 4 bases and J lost 5 bases. CDR1 is MRHNA, CDR2 SNTAGT, per germline.

The chain recombines TRBV19 with TRBJ2-2; D possibly corresponds to TRBD1 (5 bases). Deletions cut 8 bases from V and 3 bases from J, with 13 bases between. The CDR3 extends over 14 amino acids. The germline CDR1 and CDR2 sequences are LNHDA and SQIVND (reference sequence). CDR3 amino acids: CASAPGRDTGELFF. As DNA, the CDR3 is TGTGCCAGTGCGCCAGGGCGCGACACCGGGGAGCTGTTTTTT.

This chain uses TRBV9 with TRBJ2-7, with 8 positions matching TRBD1. J lost 3 bases, V lost 2 bases, and 4 bases had no gene match. The V gene's germline CDR1 is SGDLS and CDR2 YYNGEE. CDR3 size: 14 residues. The CDR3 sequence is CASSVGTGLYEQYF. Written as DNA, the CDR3 is TGTGCCAGCAGCGTCGGGACAGGTCTCTACGAGCAGTACTTC.

The chain links TRBV19 to TRBJ1-6; possibly TRBD1 for D (6 bases). Germline lookup yields CDR1 LNHDA and CDR2 SQIVND (reference sequence). Trimming removed 2 bases from V and 7 bases from J, with 6 bases in between. This CDR3 has 13 residues. The CDR3 coding sequence is TGTGCCAGTAGTATACAGGGGAATTCACCCCTCCACTTT. Protein sequence: CASSIQGNSPLHF.

The chain carries TRBV7-6 and TRBJ2-7; D remains ambiguous. CDR3 length: 14 amino acids. Trimming left V 1 base short and J 1 base short, with 8 bases between. CDR1 and CDR2 (germline): SGHVS, FNYEAQ. The DNA of the CDR3 is TGTGCCAGCAGCTTAGTTCCGGAGTCCTACGAGCAGTACTTC. It codes for CASSLVPESYEQYF.

V and J are TRBV15 and TRBJ1-6, with 7 positions matching TRBD1. Unmatched junction bases numbered 3, after V lost 4 bases and J lost 6 bases. Germline CDR1 is LNHNV and CDR2 is YYDKDF (reference sequence). There are 14 residues in the CDR3. CDR3 protein: CATSKDRSNSPLHF. DNA for the CDR3: TGTGCCACCAGCAAGGACAGGAGTAATTCACCCCTCCACTTT.